The 24 T cell receptor beta chains given below trace back to one sample, sequenced in a study of T-cell reconstitution after alpha-beta-depleted transplantation in children. During its preparation, the TCRbeta library received unique molecular identifiers. Via MiXCR, TCRdb re-called the PCR reads, giving one row per CDR3 protein. The sample carries about 540,000 distinct CDR3 sequences, 15% to 20% recorded once. The sample consisted of PBMCs from the stem cell graft donor, taken from the stem cell graft. The receptors were gathered from a human donor who donated a stem cell graft to a child with acute lymphoblastic leukemia.

This chain uses TRBV21-1 with TRBJ2-7; the table assigns TRBD2, which was not confirmed against the DNA. TRBV21-1 is shown as a pseudogene. The CDR3 sequence is 17 residues long. The CDR3 loop reads CASSKKRKASEAYEQYF. The DNA for the CDR3 is TGTGCCAGCAGCAAAAAGAGGAAGGCTAGCGAAGCCTACGAGCAGTACTTC.

CDR3: CASSFVRSSYNEQFF. The DNA for the CDR3 is TGTGCCAGCAGCTTTGTTAGGAGCTCCTACAATGAGCAGTTCTTC. The chain joins TRBV5-6 to TRBJ2-1; D remains ambiguous. The CDR3 runs 15 residues. CDR1 is SGHDT and CDR2 is YYEEEE in the germline V gene. Trimming stripped 2 bases from V and 0 bases from J, with 9 bases between.

The chain has TRBV12-3 or TRBV12-4 and TRBJ2-7; D may be TRBD1 (5 bases). This CDR3 is 14 amino acids long. V gave up 2 bases and J gave up 6 bases, with 14 bases separating them. The chain's CDR3 is CASSLLQGRGEQYF. In DNA form, the CDR3 reads TGTGCCAGCAGTTTACTCCAGGGAAGGGGCGAGCAGTACTTC.

This clonotype turned up a few times. The rearrangement uses TRBV6-5 and TRBJ1-2; D uncertain. The germline V gene encodes CDR1 MNHEY and CDR2 SVGAGI. Trimming stripped 4 bases from V and 2 bases from J, with 14 bases between. The CDR3 sequence is 15 residues long. This CDR3 is CASSLIVAANYGYTF. The CDR3 coding sequence is TGTGCCAGCAGTTTGATTGTCGCAGCGAACTATGGCTACACCTTC.

The rearrangement uses TRBV20-1 and TRBJ1-1; 7 bases align to TRBD1. Germline CDR1 reads DFQATT; CDR2 reads SNEGSKA (reference sequence). Trimming took 6 bases from V and 3 from J; bases not matched to a gene: 7. This CDR3 is 13 amino acids long. Written as DNA, the CDR3 is TGCAGTGCCACCGGGACAGCCCACACTGAAGCTTTCTTT. It yields the protein CSATGTAHTEAFF.

V and J are TRBV12-3 or TRBV12-4 and TRBJ1-1, with 9 bases aligning to TRBD1. The CDR3 loop spans 16 amino acids. After removal of 6 bases from V and 1 base from J, the junction contained 9 bases not matched to a gene. CDR3 coding DNA: TGTGCCAGCAGGATCGACAGGGGGGGATGGAACACTGAAGCTTTCTTT. It is translated as CASRIDRGGWNTEAFF.

The chain combines TRBV20-1 with TRBJ1-5; 7 nucleotides agree with TRBD1. The ends lost 3 bases at V and 3 bases at J; junction bases unmatched: 8. The CDR3 length is 15 residues. Germline-derived CDR1 and CDR2 are DFQATT and SNEGSKA (reference sequence). The CDR3 loop reads CSASYSGGSNQPQHF. CDR3 DNA: TGCAGTGCTAGCTACTCAGGGGGGTCCAATCAGCCCCAGCATTTT.

The chain links TRBV6-1 to TRBJ2-1, with 15 bases that match TRBD2. The CDR3 contains 15 residues. V gave up 7 bases and J gave up 8 bases; unmatched junction bases: 6. CDR1 and CDR2 from the germline V gene are MNHNS and SASEGT. CDR3 in DNA: TGTGCCAGCACCGGGACTAGCGGGAGGTTCGATGAGCAGTTCTTC. This sequence encodes CASTGTSGRFDEQFF.

This clonotype has only a few counts. The V call is TRBV4-2, the J call TRBJ2-1; 7 bases are shared with TRBD2. Germline trimming cut 1 base from V and 5 bases from J; bases unmatched to any gene: 5. This CDR3 is built from 15 residues. Germline CDR1 is LGHNA and CDR2 is YNFKEQ. The CDR3 bases are TGTGCCAGCAGCCAAGGACAGCGGGGAAACAATGAGCAGTTCTTC. Protein product: CASSQGQRGNNEQFF.

CDR3 DNA sequence: TGCGCCAGCAGCCAAGGGTCACTAGCGTACGCCGGGGAGCTGTTTTTT. Protein: CASSQGSLAYAGELFF. V gene TRBV4-1 combines with J gene TRBJ2-2, with 7 nucleotides matching TRBD2. V shed 1 base, J shed 6 bases, and the junction held 8 bases outside the gene matches. Per the germline V gene, CDR1 is MGHRA and CDR2 is YSYEKL. The CDR3 sequence is 16 residues long.

The V call is TRBV19, the J call TRBJ2-4; D is possibly TRBD1 or TRBD2 (5 bases each). V gave up 6 bases and J gave up 8 bases, with 14 bases separating them. Germline CDR1 and CDR2: LNHDA and SQIVND (reference sequence). This CDR3 is 13 amino acids long. In DNA, the CDR3 is TGTGCCAGTAGAGAGGGGCCGAGGGACATTCAGTACTTC. As protein: CASREGPRDIQYF.

The gene calls are TRBV15 and TRBJ2-6; tentative D call: TRBD1 (6 bases). CDR1 is LNHNV, CDR2 YYDKDF, per germline (reference sequence). The germline V and J ends were trimmed by 10 bases and 0 bases, with 16 bases remaining between them. CDR3 length: 16 amino acids. The CDR3 here is CASSSGESSGANVLTF. CDR3 coding DNA: TGTGCCAGCTCGTCAGGGGAGAGCTCTGGGGCCAACGTCCTGACTTTC.

This clonotype has only a few counts. V and J are TRBV7-9 and TRBJ2-3; TRBD2 agrees at 11 bases. The CDR3 is made up of 16 amino acids. From germline, CDR1 is SEHNR and CDR2 FQNEAQ (reference sequence). V lost 1 base, J lost 6 bases, and 6 bases stayed unmatched. The CDR3 DNA reads TGTGCCAGCAGCTTAGGGACTAGCGGGCCTGCTGATACGCAGTATTTT. It encodes CASSLGTSGPADTQYF.

This clonotype was seen a handful of times. The gene calls are TRBV10-2 and TRBJ1-2; a possible D gene is TRBD1 (5 bases). CDR3 length: 13 residues. Trimming cost V 4 bases and J 2 bases, with 8 bases left between them. CDR1 WSHSY and CDR2 SAAADI come from the germline V gene. The CDR3 loop reads CASSGSGNYGYTF. The CDR3 DNA sequence: TGCGCCAGCAGTGGGTCAGGGAACTATGGCTACACCTTC.

J is TRBJ2-5 and V is TRBV5-5; the match to TRBD1 covers 12 bases. Germline CDR1 and CDR2: SGHKS and YYEKEE (reference sequence). The CDR3 is 15 amino acids. V dropped 5 bases and J dropped 6; count of bases not matched to a gene: 8. CDR3 DNA: TGTGCCAGCAGTCTCCCGGGACAGGGGGCGAAGACCCAGTACTTC. The encoded protein is CASSLPGQGAKTQYF.

V gene TRBV7-7 combines with J gene TRBJ2-5; tentative D call: TRBD2 (5 bases). The CDR3 sequence is 13 residues long. Germline CDR1 is SSHAT and CDR2 is FNYEAQ (reference sequence). The V end lost 5 bases, the J end lost 4 bases, and 11 bases lay between the germline ends. The CDR3: CASSPDFRETQYF. The CDR3 DNA follows: TGTGCCAGCAGCCCGGACTTTCGAGAGACCCAGTACTTC.

This clonotype was seen only a few times. This chain joins TRBV7-6 and TRBJ2-3; D uncertain. From germline, CDR1 is SGHVS and CDR2 FNYEAQ. V gave up 5 bases and J gave up 1 base, with 16 bases separating them. The CDR3 is 16 residues long. Here the CDR3 reads CASSAAIGTGTDTQYF. Written as DNA, the CDR3 is TGTGCCAGCAGCGCCGCCATAGGTACTGGCACAGATACGCAGTATTTT.

V is TRBV19 and J is TRBJ1-6; the D gene is possibly TRBD1 (5 bases). The germline CDR1 and CDR2 sequences are LNHDA and SQIVND (reference sequence). The length of the CDR3 is 15 residues. Trimming stripped 6 bases from V and 7 bases from J, with 16 bases between. CDR3 sequence reads: CASSYGTGGNSPLHF. As DNA, the CDR3 is TGTGCCAGTAGCTACGGGACCGGCGGCAATTCACCCCTCCACTTT.

The chain has TRBV7-9 and TRBJ2-7; D may be TRBD2 (6 bases). The CDR3 consists of 15 residues. Germline CDR1 and CDR2: SEHNR and FQNEAQ (reference sequence). V was trimmed by 5 bases and J by 5 bases, leaving 19 bases between them. CDR3 coding DNA: TGTGCCAGCAGCCTGGGACTCCACCCCGGCGACGAGCAGTACTTC. Translating it yields CASSLGLHPGDEQYF.

The V and J genes are TRBV20-1 and TRBJ2-5; weak D call: TRBD2 (5 bases). Trimming cost V 5 bases and J 4 bases, with 17 bases left between them. This CDR3 contains 14 residues. CDR1 is DFQATT and CDR2 is SNEGSKA in the germline V gene (reference sequence). The CDR3 reads CSAFSSGIGETQYF. CDR3 sequence (DNA): TGCAGTGCTTTTTCCTCCGGGATCGGAGAGACCCAGTACTTC.

This clonotype was detected once. The V gene is TRBV6-1, the J gene TRBJ2-7; possible D gene TRBD1, 5 bases. The germline V gene encodes CDR1 MNHNS and CDR2 SASEGT. Trimming removed 6 bases from V and 7 bases from J, with 22 bases in between. This CDR3 is 15 amino acids long. The CDR3: CASSQQDMRIWEQYF. DNA of the CDR3: TGTGCCAGCAGCCAACAGGACATGAGGATATGGGAGCAGTACTTC.

The V call is TRBV12-3 or TRBV12-4, the J call TRBJ1-1; 9 bases align to TRBD1. V gave up 4 bases and J gave up 5 bases; unmatched junction bases: 5. The CDR3 loop spans 14 amino acids. The CDR3: CASSSQGAYTEAFF. The CDR3 DNA is TGTGCCAGCAGTTCACAGGGGGCTTATACTGAAGCTTTCTTT.

The chain employs TRBV19 and TRBJ2-5; D remains ambiguous. Trimming stripped 3 bases from V and 8 bases from J, with 10 bases between. The CDR3 has 12 residues. Germline CDR1 reads LNHDA; CDR2 reads SQIVND (reference sequence). The CDR3 bases are TGTGCCAGTAGTATTGTCCTAGGAACCCAGTACTTC. This sequence encodes CASSIVLGTQYF.

This clonotype has just a few counts. This chain links TRBV19 with TRBJ1-2; TRBD1 aligns across 8 bases. This CDR3 comprises 14 residues. From germline, CDR1 is LNHDA and CDR2 SQIVND (reference sequence). The V gene end was trimmed by 6 bases and the J gene end by 5 bases; junction bases not matched to a gene: 8. The CDR3 here is CASRMTGAGYGYTF. In DNA, the CDR3 is TGTGCCAGTAGGATGACAGGGGCAGGGTATGGCTACACCTTC.